This TCR beta chain emerged from a study of cytomegalovirus exposure and HLA in healthy donors. Findings and caveats of the study: Most observed TCR sequences were rare, whereas some public TCRs were detected in many donors. Clusters of TCRs from the first cohort tended to co-occur in the 120 or so validation repertoires (as a later analysis found).

Germline V gene data show CDR1 as SNHLY and CDR2 as FYNNEI. Deletions cut 6 bases from V and 4 bases from J, with 30 bases between. The CDR3 totals 19 residues. Comment on this clone: Its antigen is not identified.

Produced via immunoSEQ multiplex PCR; TCRdb's table is partial and in-frame only. Of about 200,000 clones listed, around nine tenths are singletons. V gene TRBV2 combines with J gene TRBJ1-1, with D tentatively TRBD1 (6 bases). The source material was PBMCs. This receptor was identified in a woman aged 18 to 35 in good health and CMV-seropositive. The chain's CDR3 is CASSPIAVNREWSGTEAFF. In nucleotides, the CDR3 is TGTGCCAGCAGCCCGATAGCCGTGAACAGGGAGTGGTCGGGCACTGAAGCTTTCTTT. Filled out from reference TRBV2 and TRBJ1-1, the complete variable domain reads EPEVTQTPSHQVTQMGQEVILRCVPISNHLYFYWYRQILGQKVEFLVSFYNNEISEKSEIFDDQFSVERPDGSNFTLKIRSTKLEDSAMYFCASSPIAVNREWSGTEAFFGQGTRLTVV.